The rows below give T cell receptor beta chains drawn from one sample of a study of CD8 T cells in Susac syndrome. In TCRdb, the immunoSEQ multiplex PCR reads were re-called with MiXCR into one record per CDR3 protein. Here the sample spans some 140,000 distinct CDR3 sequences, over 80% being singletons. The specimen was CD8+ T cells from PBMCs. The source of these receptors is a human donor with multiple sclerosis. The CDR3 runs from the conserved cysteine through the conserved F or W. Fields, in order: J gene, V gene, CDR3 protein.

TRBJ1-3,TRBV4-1,CASSQDPGTGNTIYF
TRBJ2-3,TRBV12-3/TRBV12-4,CASSPGPGEYF
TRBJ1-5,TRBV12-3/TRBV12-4,CASATGYNQPQHF
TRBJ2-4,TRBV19,CASLPGLALPRAKNIQYF
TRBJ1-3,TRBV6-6,CASSYGSSGNTIYF
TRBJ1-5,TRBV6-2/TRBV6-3,CASSPRTVTNQPQHF
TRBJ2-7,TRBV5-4,CASSFPGNEQYF
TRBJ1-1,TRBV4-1,CASSQGFGDTEAFF
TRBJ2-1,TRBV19,CASGWTSGGDEQFF
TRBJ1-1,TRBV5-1,CASSSDYRLGTEAFF
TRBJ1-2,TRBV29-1,CSVTPLGTDGYTF
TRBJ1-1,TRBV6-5,CASSYSSGFRNTEAFF
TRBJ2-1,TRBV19,CASQGQSDNEQFF
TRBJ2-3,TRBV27,CASRPKSTDTQYF
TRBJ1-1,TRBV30,CAWRDRDPGYEAFF